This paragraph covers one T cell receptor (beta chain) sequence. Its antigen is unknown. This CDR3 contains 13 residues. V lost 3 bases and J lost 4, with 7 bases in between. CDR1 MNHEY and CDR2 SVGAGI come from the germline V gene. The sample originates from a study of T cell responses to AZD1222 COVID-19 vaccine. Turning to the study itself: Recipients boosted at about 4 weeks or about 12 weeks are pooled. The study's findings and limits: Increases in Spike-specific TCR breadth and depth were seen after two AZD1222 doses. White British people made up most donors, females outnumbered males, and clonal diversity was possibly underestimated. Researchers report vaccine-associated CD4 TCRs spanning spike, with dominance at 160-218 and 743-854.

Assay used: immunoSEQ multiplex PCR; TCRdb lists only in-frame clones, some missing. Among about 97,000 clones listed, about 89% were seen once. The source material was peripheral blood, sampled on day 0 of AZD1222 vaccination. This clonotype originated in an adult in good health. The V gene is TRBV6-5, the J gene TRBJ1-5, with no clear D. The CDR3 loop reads CASSYDLNQPQHF. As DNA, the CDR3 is TGTGCCAGCAGTTATGACCTAAATCAGCCCCAGCATTTT.